This TCR beta chain is from a study of OX40 agonist ivuxolimab in advanced cancers. Whole-study context: Dose-escalation patients suffered from hepatocellular carcinoma, melanoma, renal cell or head and neck cancer. Subjects had a mean age of about 57 years, with a range of about 23 to 85; about 83% were male. Among those treated, three patients had partial responses, one with hepatocellular carcinoma and two with cutaneous melanoma.

The data were produced by immunoSEQ multiplex PCR, yet TCRdb's version contains in-frame clones alone and is incomplete. The sample holds 40,000 to 60,000 clones, roughly 90% seen once. The CDR3 contains 15 residues. V gave up 0 bases and J gave up 6 bases, with 12 bases separating them. Per the germline V gene, CDR1 is LGHNA and CDR2 is YSLEER. The receptor comes from an adult with an advanced solid tumor such as melanoma, head and neck, liver or kidney cancer. The chain couples TRBV4-3 to TRBJ1-5; unclear D gene. The specimen was CD4+ or CD8+ T cells sorted from blood, collected in a trial of the OX40 agonist ivuxolimab. In nucleotides, the CDR3 is TGCGCCAGCAGCCAAGATAGATTAGGCGGTCAGCCCCAGCATTTT. It translates to CASSQDRLGGQPQHF.